The 27 T cell receptor beta chains reported below all come from one sample, sequenced in a study of regulatory T cells in long-lasting Graves disease. Indicated time point: newly diagnosed GD, antithyroid drugs for less than 3 months. From PBMCs, RNA was extracted and then used to make the TCR library. With iRepertoire HTBI primers and Arm-PCR of CDR3 regions, TCR beta libraries were built. MiXCR, applied by TCRdb to the multiplex PCR reads, yields one record per CDR3 protein. The sample holds 300,000 to 400,000 distinct CDR3 sequences, 18% seen once. Sequences were derived from peripheral blood mononuclear cells (PBMCs), sampled at new diagnosis, from a patient treated with antithyroid drugs. The receptors here all came from a female donor with Graves disease.

The rearrangement joins TRBV18 to TRBJ1-2; 7 bases agree with TRBD1. The V gene's germline CDR1 is KGHSH and CDR2 LQKENI. This CDR3 is 15 amino acids long. The J segment lost 6 bases and the V segment lost 3 bases, leaving 10 bases of the junction unmatched. The CDR3 region is CASSPSRQGWDGYTF. The CDR3 nucleotides are TGTGCCAGCTCACCCTCCAGACAGGGTTGGGATGGCTACACCTTC.

This clonotype has at least ten counts. The chain combines TRBV7-2 with TRBJ2-7; D is uncertain. V lost 4 bases and J 5 bases, leaving 9 bases between the germline ends. Looked up from germline, CDR1 is SGHTA and CDR2 is FQGNSA. There are 12 residues in the CDR3. CDR3: CASSSRQNEQYF. In nucleotides, the CDR3 is TGTGCCAGCAGCTCCCGGCAGAACGAGCAGTACTTC. Complete variable domain (other parts from reference TRBV7-2 and TRBJ2-7): GAGVSQSPSNKVTEKGKDVELRCDPISGHTALYWYRQSLGQGLEFLIYFQGNSAPDKSGLPSDRFSAERTGGSVSTLTIQRTQQEDSAVYLCASSSRQNEQYFGPGTRLTVT.

As concerns this clonotype: This may be a read error: a much more frequent sequence differs by one nucleotide. The rearrangement joins TRBV30 to TRBJ1-5, with TRBD1 as a possible D gene (6 bases). This CDR3 region has 14 residues. Germline CDR1 GTSNPN, CDR2 SVGIG (reference sequence). The CDR3 DNA reads as TGTGCCTGGAGTCAGGGGTTTGGAAATCAGCCCCGGCATTTT. Its translation is CAWSQGFGNQPRHF.

In its sample, this clonotype was seen many times. A junction boundary mismatches the germline segment, possibly from a read error. The V and J genes are TRBV5-1 and TRBJ2-1; D is ambiguous. This CDR3 region has 15 residues. Germline V gene data show CDR1 as SGHRS and CDR2 as YFSETQ. The CDR3 DNA reads TGCGCCAGCAGCCTAAGTTTGGGCTCCGACAATGAGCAGTTCTTC. Amino acids: CASSLSLGSDNEQFF.

This clonotype appeared many times. The chain carries TRBV7-8 and TRBJ2-1; 10 nucleotides match TRBD2. J lost 5 bases, V lost 3 bases, and 7 bases had no gene match. The CDR3 runs 16 residues. The germline V gene has CDR1 SGHVS and CDR2 FQNEAQ. The CDR3: CASSFRLAGVDNEQFF. Here the CDR3 DNA reads TGTGCCAGCAGCTTCAGGCTAGCGGGAGTGGACAATGAGCAGTTCTTC.

Turning to this clonotype: With a far larger clone one base away, a read error is the likely cause. The V call is TRBV12-3 or TRBV12-4, the J call TRBJ2-1; D assignment may be TRBD1 or TRBD2 (6 bases each). The DNA end favors TRBJ2-3, so the J call may be wrong. The CDR3 spans 16 residues. The CDR3 sequence: CASSFSWGAIDDTQYF. The CDR3 DNA sequence: TGTGCCAGCAGTTTTTCATGGGGGGCGATTGACGATACGCAGTATTTT.

Regarding this clonotype: A clone one base away is much larger, so this may be a read error. CDR3 amino acids: CSARDPGSGDTIYF. In DNA form, the CDR3 reads TGCAGTGCTAGAGATCCCGGTTCCGGAGACACCATATATTTT. This chain uses TRBV20-1 with TRBJ1-3; D gene uncertain. This CDR3 has 14 amino acids. Germline V gene sequence: CDR1 DFQATT, CDR2 SNEGSKA (reference sequence). V dropped 0 bases and J dropped 8 bases, with 14 bases sitting between them.

In DNA, the CDR3 is TGTGCCAGCAACCCGGGACAAGTCACCGGGGAGCTGTTTTTT. Amino acid sequence: CASNPGQVTGELFF. The gene calls are TRBV28 and TRBJ2-2, with D tentatively TRBD1 (6 bases). This CDR3 region has 14 residues. V was clipped by 7 bases and J by 4 bases, with 13 bases between them. The germline CDR1 and CDR2 sequences are MDHEN and SYDVKM. The full variable domain, completed using reference TRBV28 and TRBJ2-2, is DVKVTQSSRYLVKRTGEKVFLECVQDMDHENMFWYRQDPGLGLRLIYFSYDVKMKEKGDIPEGYSVSREKKERFSLILESASTNQTSMYLCASNPGQVTGELFFGEGSRLTVL.

This clonotype was recorded a few times. The rearrangement joins TRBV2 to TRBJ2-7, with 7 bases fitting TRBD1. Germline V CDR1 and CDR2: SNHLY, FYNNEI. After removal of 6 bases from V and 5 bases from J, the junction contained 7 bases not matched to a gene. This CDR3 has 13 amino acids. CDR3 in DNA: TGTGCCAGCAGGCCTGGACAGGTCCACGAGCAGTACTTC. Translation: CASRPGQVHEQYF.

This clonotype was observed a few times. The chain has TRBV28 and TRBJ2-4, with D possibly being TRBD1 (5 bases). The CDR3 spans 15 residues. Trimming took 5 bases from V and 3 from J, leaving 14 bases between them. Per germline, CDR1 MDHEN and CDR2 SYDVKM. CDR3 sequence: CASSTPAGLKNIQYF. CDR3 sequence (DNA): TGTGCCAGCAGTACTCCTGCAGGGCTCAAAAACATTCAGTACTTC.

This clonotype was found many times. V is TRBV5-1 and J is TRBJ2-7; D is uncertain. Trimming removed 3 bases from V and 2 bases from J, with 12 bases in between. The germline gives CDR1 SGHRS, CDR2 YFSETQ. This CDR3 region has 14 residues. CDR3 region: CASSSRAATYEQYF. DNA of the CDR3: TGCGCCAGCAGCTCTCGGGCGGCGACCTACGAGCAGTACTTC.

In this sample, this clonotype turned up many times. The chain's CDR3 is CASTGGMNTGELFF. In DNA, the CDR3 is TGTGCCAGTACCGGAGGGATGAACACCGGGGAGCTGTTTTTT. The chain carries TRBV19 and TRBJ2-2; D possibly corresponds to TRBD2 (6 bases). The germline CDR1 and CDR2 sequences are LNHDA and SQIVND (reference sequence). This CDR3 has 14 amino acids. Deletions cut 7 bases from V and 1 base from J, with 10 bases between.

This clonotype occurred many times. This chain uses TRBV20-1 with TRBJ1-5, with TRBD1 identical over 8 bases. The V segment lost 3 bases and the J segment 9 bases; nucleotides outside the gene matches: 10. The CDR3 is made up of 14 amino acids. Germline-derived CDR1 and CDR2 are DFQATT and SNEGSKA (reference sequence). CDR3 coding DNA: TGCAGTGCTAGTCAGGACAGGGTGCGTCGGCCCCAGCATTTT. This sequence encodes CSASQDRVRRPQHF.

This clonotype was detected many times. V and J are TRBV2 and TRBJ2-7, with D possibly being TRBD1 (5 bases). CDR1 is SNHLY and CDR2 is FYNNEI in the germline V gene. The CDR3 length is 16 residues. V lost 4 bases and J 0 bases, leaving 16 bases between the germline ends. CDR3 bases: TGTGCCAGCAGTGGGGCAATAAAGACAGCCTCCTACGAGCAGTACTTC. Amino acids: CASSGAIKTASYEQYF. The full variable domain, with the rest looked up from reference TRBV2 and TRBJ2-7, is EPEVTQTPSHQVTQMGQEVILRCVPISNHLYFYWYRQILGQKVEFLVSFYNNEISEKSEIFDDQFSVERPDGSNFTLKIRSTKLEDSAMYFCASSGAIKTASYEQYFGPGTRLTVT.

The sample holds many counts of this clonotype. The CDR3 bases are TGTGCCAGCAGTCCTTCTCTGCGGCTAGCGGAGCCCTTCTACGAGCAGTACTTC. Protein: CASSPSLRLAEPFYEQYF. V and J are TRBV28 and TRBJ2-7, with 7 bases aligning to TRBD2. Germline V gives CDR1 MDHEN, CDR2 SYDVKM. J lost 3 bases, V lost 5 bases, and 19 bases had no gene match. The CDR3 has 18 amino acids.

The table lists this clonotype with a few counts. V and J are TRBV20-1 and TRBJ2-3; D is ambiguous. Germline V gene lookup returns CDR1 DFQATT and CDR2 SNEGSKA (reference sequence). This CDR3 region has 15 residues. V was clipped by 5 bases and J by 2 bases, with 17 bases between them. The DNA of the CDR3 is TGCAGTGCTGGTCGGTCTATGACCCTCACAGATACGCAGTATTTT. As protein: CSAGRSMTLTDTQYF.

The chain joins TRBV7-9 to TRBJ1-1, with TRBD1 as a possible D gene (5 bases). V lost 5 bases and J 2 bases, leaving 12 bases between the germline ends. The V gene's germline CDR1 is SEHNR and CDR2 FQNEAQ (reference sequence). This CDR3 is built from 14 residues. CDR3 amino acids: CASSLRQSNTEAFF. The CDR3 nucleotides are TGTGCCAGCAGCCTCCGACAGTCCAACACTGAAGCTTTCTTT.

This clonotype has ten or more counts. The V gene is TRBV12-3 or TRBV12-4, the J gene TRBJ2-3; a weak D match, TRBD2 (6 bases). Deletions cut 5 bases from V and 0 bases from J, with 21 bases between. The CDR3 spans 18 residues. The CDR3 spells CASSLDGGRITSTDTQYF. The CDR3 region has the DNA TGTGCCAGCAGTCTGGATGGGGGGAGGATCACAAGCACAGATACGCAGTATTTT.

This clonotype was seen only a few times. The chain joins TRBV7-6 to TRBJ2-7; TRBD1 matches at 9 bases. Per the germline V gene, CDR1 is SGHVS and CDR2 is FNYEAQ. Trimming removed 5 bases from V and 6 bases from J; junction bases left unmatched: 11. The CDR3 totals 15 residues. CDR3 nucleotide sequence: TGTGCCAGCAGCCTATTTCAGGGACAGGGACCCGAGCAGTACTTC. This translates into CASSLFQGQGPEQYF.

This clonotype was seen ten or more times. The chain couples TRBV9 to TRBJ2-3; D not certain. Trimming took 4 bases from V and 6 from J, leaving 18 bases between them. The CDR3 length is 15 residues. Germline lookup yields CDR1 SGDLS and CDR2 YYNGEE. The CDR3 sequence: CASSSSPVLRDTQYF. DNA for the CDR3: TGTGCCAGCAGCTCTAGTCCGGTTCTTCGGGATACGCAGTATTTT.

This clonotype was observed many times. This chain links TRBV12-3 or TRBV12-4 with TRBJ2-7; no clear D. The V gene lost 5 bases and the J gene lost 5 bases, with 13 bases spanning the gap. This CDR3 has 13 amino acids. Here the CDR3 DNA reads TGTGCCAGCAGTACCGGGCCCCTCCACGAGCAGTACTTC. Translated: CASSTGPLHEQYF.

The chain couples TRBV28 to TRBJ2-6; TRBD1 might be the D (5 bases). Germline values: CDR1 MDHEN, CDR2 SYDVKM. The CDR3 spans 14 residues. Trimming removed 6 bases at V and 4 bases at J, with 10 bases between. CDR3 bases: TGTGCCAGCAGCGTGGGGCTGGGGGCCAACGTCCTGACTTTC. This translates into CASSVGLGANVLTF.

This clonotype was counted many times. The rearrangement uses TRBV9 and TRBJ2-7; D gene unclear. V shed 0 bases and J shed 3 bases, with 10 bases lying between them. The germline V gene has CDR1 SGDLS and CDR2 YYNGEE. This CDR3 is 14 amino acids long. The CDR3 DNA is TGTGCCAGCAGCGTAGGCTCGACTGGCTACGAGCAGTACTTC. Translation gives CASSVGSTGYEQYF. Variable domain in full (rest from reference TRBV9 and TRBJ2-7): DSGVTQTPKHLITATGQRVTLRCSPRSGDLSVYWYQQSLDQGLQFLIQYYNGEERAKGNILERFSAQQFPDLHSELNLSSLELGDSALYFCASSVGSTGYEQYFGPGTRLTVT.

This clonotype was found many times. The chain is built from TRBV7-3 and TRBJ2-3, with 9 bases matching TRBD2. The CDR3 spans 15 residues. Germline CDR1 SGHTA, CDR2 FQGTGA. The junction had 6 bases not matched to a gene; V was cut back by 8 bases and J by 0 bases. CDR3 protein: CASRGGAASTDTQYF. The CDR3 DNA follows: TGTGCCAGCCGCGGGGGGGCAGCTAGCACAGATACGCAGTATTTT.

This clonotype was recorded many times. The chain uses TRBV12-3 or TRBV12-4 and TRBJ2-3; tentatively, D is TRBD2 (6 bases). The J call may be mistaken, given a closer DNA end match to TRBJ2-1. The CDR3 is 14 amino acids. This CDR3 is CASSLGLGRNEQFF. The CDR3 bases are TGTGCCAGCAGTTTAGGTTTGGGGAGGAATGAGCAGTTCTTC.

Many counts were recorded for this clonotype. This chain connects TRBV6-1 to TRBJ2-1; D ambiguous. The CDR3 is 14 residues long. Germline CDR1 and CDR2: MNHNS and SASEGT. V lost 6 bases and J 5 bases, leaving 14 bases between the germline ends. The DNA for the CDR3 is TGTGCCAGCAGAGGTATTACAGTCCACAATGAGCAGTTCTTC. Residues: CASRGITVHNEQFF.

This clonotype was detected ten times or more. J is TRBJ2-1 and V is TRBV27, with 15 positions matching TRBD2. Germline CDR1 reads MNHEY; CDR2 reads SMNVEV (reference sequence). The CDR3 loop spans 16 amino acids. V lost 7 bases to trimming and J lost 9 bases; unmatched junction nucleotides: 10. CDR3 protein: CASKASGTSGRSEQFF. CDR3 in DNA: TGTGCCAGCAAAGCATCCGGGACTAGCGGGAGGAGTGAGCAGTTCTTC.